One and the same sample provided the 27 T cell receptor beta chains below, sequenced in a study of T cell responses to AZD1222 COVID-19 vaccine. Measured with immunoSEQ multiplex PCR; TCRdb has only the in-frame clones, and not every one. The top ten hold about 3.2% of the sample, which has approximately 150,000 clones, around 90% seen once. The sample in question was peripheral blood, obtained 28 days after the second AZD1222 dose. These receptors all come from an adult who received the AZD1222 COVID-19 vaccine.

This sequence joins TRBV19 and TRBJ2-7, with 7 bases fitting TRBD1. The germline V gene has CDR1 LNHDA and CDR2 SQIVND (reference sequence). The V and J ends lost 4 bases and 6 bases, in that order; junction bases with no gene match: 9. The CDR3 is 14 residues long. CDR3 amino acids: CASSKDPTGIEQYF. Here the CDR3 DNA reads TGTGCCAGTAGTAAGGACCCGACAGGGATCGAGCAGTACTTC.

The rearrangement links TRBV6-5 to TRBJ2-7, with D tentatively TRBD2 (5 bases). The CDR3 is 15 residues long. CDR1 is MNHEY, CDR2 SVGAGI, per germline. V was cut by 6 bases and J by 2 bases, with 17 bases left in between. CDR3 residues: CASRLSRAGTYEQYF. The CDR3 DNA reads TGTGCCAGCAGGCTATCACGGGCGGGCACCTACGAGCAGTACTTC.

The rearrangement links TRBV5-1 to TRBJ2-7; 8 bases match TRBD2. This CDR3 is built from 15 residues. The V gene's germline CDR1 is SGHRS and CDR2 YFSETQ. Trimming cost V 4 bases and J 2 bases; bases outside gene matches: 8. The CDR3 loop is CASSGTSGITYEQYF. The CDR3 bases are TGCGCCAGCAGCGGAACTAGCGGAATTACCTACGAGCAGTACTTC.

The chain recombines TRBV29-1 with TRBJ2-7; the D is unclear. This CDR3 contains 13 residues. Trimming removed 1 base from V and 0 bases from J, with 7 bases in between. CDR1 is SQVTM, CDR2 ANQGSEA, per germline. The CDR3 coding sequence is TGCAGCGTTGAAGCCGGAGTCTCCTACGAGCAGTACTTC. Its protein is CSVEAGVSYEQYF.

V gene TRBV12-3 or TRBV12-4 combines with J gene TRBJ2-5; D is undetermined. The CDR3 is 11 residues long. V was shortened by 7 bases and J by 5 bases, with 8 bases between the two germline ends. This CDR3 is CASTSGETQYF. The CDR3 region has the DNA TGTGCCAGCACCTCTGGCGAGACCCAGTACTTC.

This clone has just one count. The V and J genes are TRBV7-2 and TRBJ1-6, with D uncertain. The V gene lost 0 bases and the J gene lost 5 bases, with 5 bases spanning the gap. CDR1 is SGHTA and CDR2 is FQGNSA in the germline V gene. CDR3 length: 14 residues. CDR3 bases: TGTGCCAGCAGCTTAGCGAACCATAATTCACCCCTCCACTTT. Encoded protein: CASSLANHNSPLHF.

This clone came up once. V usage is TRBV14 and J usage is TRBJ1-2; the D gene is possibly TRBD1 (5 bases). CDR1 and CDR2 from the germline V gene are SGHDN and FVKESK. Trimming took 1 base from V and 2 from J, leaving 14 bases between them. The CDR3 runs to 16 residues. CDR3 residues: CASSQGYAGPNYGYTF. The DNA for the CDR3 is TGTGCCAGCAGCCAAGGTTACGCAGGGCCCAACTATGGCTACACCTTC.

In DNA form, the CDR3 reads TGCGCCAGCAGCTTGGGGACAGGGGAAAGCAATCAGCCCCAGCATTTT. It is translated as CASSLGTGESNQPQHF. V usage is TRBV5-1 and J usage is TRBJ1-5, with 9 bases that match TRBD1. This CDR3 is 16 amino acids long. Per the germline V gene, CDR1 is SGHRS and CDR2 is YFSETQ. The J segment lost 1 base and the V segment lost 0 bases, leaving 2 bases of the junction unmatched.

In DNA, the CDR3 is TGTGCCAGCATTACAGGGACTGAAGCTTTCTTT. Its translation: CASITGTEAFF. V and J are TRBV2 and TRBJ1-1; a weak D match, TRBD1 (6 bases). This CDR3 is 11 amino acids long. CDR1 and CDR2 from the germline V gene are SNHLY and FYNNEI. Trimming took 7 bases from V and 5 from J, leaving 8 bases between them.

V usage is TRBV5-6 and J usage is TRBJ1-1; D ambiguous. CDR1 and CDR2 from the germline V gene are SGHDT and YYEEEE. With 2 bases removed from V and 3 bases from J, the gap between germline ends came to 8 bases. CDR3 length: 13 amino acids. CDR3 region: CASSFLSDTEAFF. The CDR3 DNA is TGTGCCAGCAGCTTTCTAAGTGACACTGAAGCTTTCTTT.

The chain couples TRBV24-1 to TRBJ1-1, with a tentative D call TRBD1 (5 bases). Trimming left V 0 bases short and J 0 bases short, with 10 bases between. This CDR3 is built from 16 residues. Germline V CDR1 and CDR2: KGHDR, SFDVKD. CDR3 residues: CATSDLGQGLNTEAFF. The CDR3 bases are TGTGCCACCAGTGATTTGGGCCAGGGCCTGAACACTGAAGCTTTCTTT.

This clone was detected a few times. The same CDR3 can be traced to other DNA sequences in this sample. This rearrangement joins TRBV29-1 to TRBJ2-1; 9 nucleotides agree with TRBD1. The V gene end was trimmed by 6 bases and the J gene end by 0 bases; junction bases not matched to a gene: 3. Looked up from germline, CDR1 is SQVTM and CDR2 is ANQGSEA. The CDR3 runs to 14 residues. The CDR3 DNA reads TGCAGCGTAGGGACAGGGAGCTCCTACAATGAGCAGTTCTTC. It encodes CSVGTGSSYNEQFF.

The chain uses TRBV6-5 and TRBJ1-4, with D possibly being TRBD1 (6 bases). CDR1 and CDR2 (germline): MNHEY, SVGAGI. The CDR3 loop spans 12 amino acids. V lost 6 bases, J lost 13 bases, and 15 bases lay in between. This chain's CDR3 is CASRSAGEGLFF. Written as DNA, the CDR3 is TGTGCCAGCAGATCCGCAGGGGAAGGACTGTTTTTT.

The rearrangement links TRBV4-1 to TRBJ2-7; TRBD1 aligns across 9 bases. The CDR3 covers 15 residues. Germline V gene lookup returns CDR1 MGHRA and CDR2 YSYEKL. With 4 bases clipped from V and 3 bases from J, the junction kept 7 bases outside the gene matches. This CDR3 reads CASSPAWTGDYEQYF. The CDR3 DNA follows: TGCGCCAGCAGCCCCGCCTGGACAGGGGACTACGAGCAGTACTTC.

This rearrangement joins TRBV3-1 (or the pseudogene TRBV3-2) to TRBJ2-7, with D hard to call. V lost 0 bases and J 5 bases, leaving 2 bases between the germline ends. The germline CDR1 and CDR2 sequences are LGHDT and YNNKEL (reference sequence). There are 11 residues in the CDR3. The CDR3 DNA is TGTGCCAGCAGCCAAGACAACGAGCAGTACTTC. It is translated as CASSQDNEQYF.

Comments on this clone: In the same sample, other DNA sequences code for this CDR3. The chain employs TRBV19 and TRBJ1-5; tentatively, D is TRBD1 (6 bases). The V end was cut by 5 bases, the J end by 6 bases, with 11 bases between. CDR1 and CDR2 from the germline V gene are LNHDA and SQIVND (reference sequence). This CDR3 has 13 amino acids. CDR3 DNA: TGTGCCAGTAGTGGCAGGGGTGGTCAGCCCCAGCATTTT. Amino acids: CASSGRGGQPQHF. The whole variable domain, filled in from reference TRBV19 and TRBJ1-5, reads DGGITQSPKYLFRKEGQNVTLSCEQNLNHDAMYWYRQDPGQGLRLIYYSQIVNDFQKGDIAEGYSVSREKKESFPLTVTSAQKNPTAFYLCASSGRGGQPQHFGDGTRLSIL.

V usage is TRBV29-1 and J usage is TRBJ2-3, with D unresolved. CDR3 length: 11 amino acids. Germline-derived CDR1 and CDR2 are SQVTM and ANQGSEA. The V end lost 7 bases, the J end lost 8 bases, and 13 bases lay between the germline ends. In nucleotides, the CDR3 is TGCAGCGGAATTACGGTGGTTACGCAGTATTTT. Amino acid sequence: CSGITVVTQYF.

The genes are TRBV6-5 and TRBJ1-2; weak D call: TRBD1 (6 bases). CDR3 size: 15 residues. Trimming removed 6 bases from V and 4 bases from J, with 18 bases in between. The germline gives CDR1 MNHEY, CDR2 SVGAGI. The chain's CDR3 is CASSRVGTQSYGYTF. CDR3 bases: TGTGCCAGCAGCCGTGTGGGGACACAGAGCTATGGCTACACCTTC.

This clone occurred a few times. The chain uses TRBV11-2 and TRBJ1-2; D possibly corresponds to TRBD1 (5 bases). Germline values: CDR1 SGHAT, CDR2 FQNNGV. The CDR3 has 15 residues. The V end lost 5 bases, the J end lost 5 bases, and 18 bases lay between the germline ends. CDR3 nucleotides: TGTGCCAGCAGCCTACAACGGGGGTATTGGTATGGCTACACCTTC. Translation: CASSLQRGYWYGYTF. The whole variable domain, remainder taken from reference TRBV11-2 and TRBJ1-2, is EAGVAQSPRYKIIEKRQSVAFWCNPISGHATLYWYQQILGQGPKLLIQFQNNGVVDDSQLPKDRFSAERLKGVDSTLKIQPAKLEDSAVYLCASSLQRGYWYGYTFGSGTRLTVV.

V is TRBV10-1 and J is TRBJ1-1; D call uncertain. Germline V gene sequence: CDR1 WNHNN, CDR2 SYGVQD (reference sequence). This CDR3 region has 14 residues. Trimming stripped 7 bases from V and 0 bases from J, with 12 bases between. The CDR3 region has the DNA TGCGCCAGCAAGCCCTCGGGGATGAACACTGAAGCTTTCTTT. Translation gives CASKPSGMNTEAFF.

The chain recombines TRBV19 with TRBJ2-2, with D perhaps matching TRBD2 (6 bases). The CDR3 has 17 residues. Germline CDR1 is LNHDA and CDR2 is SQIVND (reference sequence). V lost 1 base and J lost 0, with 12 bases in between. The CDR3 is CASSIGPAGANTGELFF. In DNA, the CDR3 is TGTGCCAGTAGTATAGGCCCAGCGGGCGCGAACACCGGGGAGCTGTTTTTT. The full variable domain, its missing parts supplied by reference TRBV19 and TRBJ2-2, is DGGITQSPKYLFRKEGQNVTLSCEQNLNHDAMYWYRQDPGQGLRLIYYSQIVNDFQKGDIAEGYSVSREKKESFPLTVTSAQKNPTAFYLCASSIGPAGANTGELFFGEGSRLTVL.

The chain uses TRBV11-1 and TRBJ2-1; a weak D match, TRBD2 (6 bases). The V gene's germline CDR1 is SGHAT and CDR2 FQDESV (reference sequence). This CDR3 comprises 14 residues. With 3 bases removed from V and 7 bases from J, the gap between germline ends came to 13 bases. CDR3 residues: CASSLGGTNNEQFF. CDR3 nucleotides: TGTGCCAGCAGCTTGGGCGGGACCAATAATGAGCAGTTCTTC.

V and J are TRBV2 and TRBJ2-1, with TRBD1 matching 7 bases. The V and J ends lost 6 bases and 2 bases, in that order; junction bases with no gene match: 7. CDR3 length: 15 amino acids. Germline V CDR1 and CDR2: SNHLY, FYNNEI. The DNA for the CDR3 is TGTGCCAGCAGGCCCGACAGGGTGACCTACAATGAGCAGTTCTTC. It is translated as CASRPDRVTYNEQFF.

Concerning this clone: Its ends do not fully match the called genes, so a read error is possible. The rearrangement joins TRBV12-5 to TRBJ1-6; TRBD1 agrees at 7 bases. Germline V gives CDR1 LGHNT, CDR2 FRNRAP. The CDR3 runs 16 residues. The CDR3 is CASGLGQITYNSPLHF. CDR3 DNA sequence: TGTGCTAGTGGCTTGGGACAGATCACCTATAATTCACCCCTCCACTTT. Full variable domain (outside the CDR3, taken from reference TRBV12-5 and TRBJ1-6): DARVTQTPRHKVTEMGQEVTMRCQPILGHNTVFWYRQTMMQGLELLAYFRNRAPLDDSGMPKDRFSAEMPDATLATLKIQPSEPRDSAVYFCASGLGQITYNSPLHFGNGTRLTVT.

This clone occurred once. V and J are TRBV4-2 and TRBJ2-7, with TRBD2 as a possible D gene (6 bases). The CDR3 is 15 amino acids. Trimming took 1 base from V and 0 from J, leaving 10 bases between them. From germline, CDR1 is LGHNA and CDR2 YNFKEQ. The CDR3, as DNA: TGTGCCAGCAGCCAAGTGAAGACTAGCTCCTACGAGCAGTACTTC. It encodes CASSQVKTSSYEQYF.

The chain joins TRBV12-3 or TRBV12-4 to TRBJ2-5; D ambiguous. CDR3 length: 13 amino acids. Trimming shortened V by 3 bases and J by 5 bases, and 10 bases separated the two germline ends. The CDR3 here is CASSLGSRETQYF. CDR3 bases: TGTGCCAGCAGTTTGGGATCAAGGGAGACCCAGTACTTC.

V gene TRBV20-1 combines with J gene TRBJ1-6, with D hard to call. Germline V gene sequence: CDR1 DFQATT, CDR2 SNEGSKA (reference sequence). This CDR3 contains 13 residues. Trimming pared 3 bases from V and 9 bases from J, leaving 12 bases between. The CDR3 loop reads CSASLQMGSPLHF. The CDR3 DNA reads TGCAGTGCTAGTTTACAGATGGGTTCACCCCTCCACTTT.